The 7 T cell receptor beta chains below were found in one sample sequenced in a study of blood T cell repertoires in COVID-19. Some clones are missing from TCRdb's copy, which holds only in-frame ones; the method was immunoSEQ multiplex PCR. The sample shows 70,000 or so clones, 75% to 85% of them seen only once. Sequencing used peripheral blood. Every receptor here comes from a woman aged 55-69 years with acute or convalescent COVID-19.

V is TRBV7-9 and J is TRBJ1-2; D perhaps matches TRBD1 (6 bases). Germline CDR1 SEHNR, CDR2 FQNEAQ (reference sequence). The CDR3 runs 13 residues. V shed 5 bases and J shed 4 bases, with 11 bases lying between them. The CDR3: CASSQQGPYGYTF. The DNA for the CDR3 is TGTGCCAGCAGCCAACAGGGTCCCTATGGCTACACCTTC. The whole variable domain, remainder taken from reference TRBV7-9 and TRBJ1-2, is DTGVSQNPRHKITKRGQNVTFRCDPISEHNRLYWYRQTLGQGPEFLTYFQNEAQLEKSRLLSDRFSAERPKGSFSTLEIQRTEQGDSAMYLCASSQQGPYGYTFGSGTRLTVV.

The CDR3 DNA is TGCGCCAGCAGCTTGGGGGGACAGGGAGACGAGCAGTACTTC. Translated: CASSLGGQGDEQYF. The chain joins TRBV5-1 to TRBJ2-7; 9 nucleotides agree with TRBD1. Germline V gene sequence: CDR1 SGHRS, CDR2 YFSETQ. There are 14 residues in the CDR3. With V trimmed by 0 bases and J by 5 bases, 3 bases remained unmatched.

The gene calls are TRBV30 and TRBJ1-3, with D maybe TRBD1 (6 bases). Trimming removed 5 bases at V and 3 bases at J, with 17 bases between. The germline gives CDR1 GTSNPN, CDR2 SVGIG (reference sequence). The CDR3 is made up of 15 amino acids. The CDR3 is CAWSASGTFGNTIYF. CDR3 sequence (DNA): TGTGCCTGGTCCGCCTCCGGGACATTTGGAAACACCATATATTTT. Looking up the rest from reference TRBV30 and TRBJ1-3 gives the full variable domain: SQTIHQWPATLVQPVGSPLSLECTVEGTSNPNLYWYRQAAGRGLQLLFYSVGIGQISSEVPQNLSASRPQDRQFILSSKKLLLSDSGFYLCAWSASGTFGNTIYFGEGSWLTVV.

The V and J genes are TRBV10-3 and TRBJ1-2; no firm D call. CDR1 is ENHRY and CDR2 is SYGVKD in the germline V gene. The ends were cut back, 3 bases at V and 7 bases at J, with 6 bases in the middle. CDR3 size: 11 residues. The CDR3 protein is CAISDGSGYTF. The CDR3 coding sequence is TGTGCCATCAGTGACGGGTCTGGCTACACCTTC.

The chain has TRBV25-1 and TRBJ2-2; TRBD2 agrees at 11 bases. The V gene's germline CDR1 is MGHDK and CDR2 SYGVNS. This CDR3 is 17 amino acids long. V shed 2 bases and J 5 bases; nucleotides not matched to a gene: 7. CDR3 in DNA: TGTGCCAGCAGTGAAGAGAGGGGGACTAGCGGAACCGGGGAGCTGTTTTTT. Translated, it gives CASSEERGTSGTGELFF.

The CDR3 reads CASSWGANYGYTF. The CDR3 nucleotides are TGCGCCAGCAGCTGGGGAGCTAACTATGGCTACACCTTC. This rearrangement joins TRBV5-1 to TRBJ1-2; D is unclear. The CDR3 has 13 amino acids. Germline CDR1 SGHRS, CDR2 YFSETQ. Trimming took 3 bases from V and 0 from J, leaving 6 bases between them. Full variable domain (rest looked up from reference TRBV5-1 and TRBJ1-2): KAGVTQTPRYLIKTRGQQVTLSCSPISGHRSVSWYQQTPGQGLQFLFEYFSETQRNKGNFPGRFSGRQFSNSRSEMNVSTLELGDSALYLCASSWGANYGYTFGSGTRLTVV.

The rearrangement joins TRBV9 to TRBJ2-3; 13 bases map to TRBD2. V lost 4 bases to trimming and J lost 4 bases; unmatched junction nucleotides: 12. The germline CDR1 and CDR2 sequences are SGDLS and YYNGEE. The CDR3 is 18 residues long. The CDR3 nucleotides are TGTGCCAGCAGCACGGGACTAGCGGGGAAATTAGACGCAGATACGCAGTATTTT. Protein: CASSTGLAGKLDADTQYF.